This T cell receptor (beta chain) was sequenced for a study of blood T cell repertoires in COVID-19. Overall study: Acute and convalescent COVID-19 samples came from the United States, Italy and Spain. PBMCs, B-cell-depleted T cells, or T cells were the source of the cDNA or gDNA that made up the material.

As originally analysed: Estimation of nucleated cell counts relied on the amplification of reference gene primers. Sequencing was performed with immunoSEQ multiplex PCR; in TCRdb, only in-frame clones are kept and a portion is missing. The V and J calls and clone size come from that table; D and trimming were worked out from the DNA. This sample has 120,000 to 150,000 clones, with more than 75% found just once. The TCR comes from a woman older than 75 with acute or convalescent COVID-19. Sequencing used peripheral blood.

The CDR3 is CAWTTGTSYNEQFF. DNA for the CDR3: TGTGCCTGGACTACAGGGACCTCCTACAATGAGCAGTTCTTC. The chain is built from TRBV30 and TRBJ2-1; a possible D gene is TRBD1 (6 bases). The CDR3 spans 14 residues. Trimming pared 4 bases from V and 0 bases from J, leaving 10 bases between. CDR1 GTSNPN and CDR2 SVGIG come from the germline V gene (reference sequence).